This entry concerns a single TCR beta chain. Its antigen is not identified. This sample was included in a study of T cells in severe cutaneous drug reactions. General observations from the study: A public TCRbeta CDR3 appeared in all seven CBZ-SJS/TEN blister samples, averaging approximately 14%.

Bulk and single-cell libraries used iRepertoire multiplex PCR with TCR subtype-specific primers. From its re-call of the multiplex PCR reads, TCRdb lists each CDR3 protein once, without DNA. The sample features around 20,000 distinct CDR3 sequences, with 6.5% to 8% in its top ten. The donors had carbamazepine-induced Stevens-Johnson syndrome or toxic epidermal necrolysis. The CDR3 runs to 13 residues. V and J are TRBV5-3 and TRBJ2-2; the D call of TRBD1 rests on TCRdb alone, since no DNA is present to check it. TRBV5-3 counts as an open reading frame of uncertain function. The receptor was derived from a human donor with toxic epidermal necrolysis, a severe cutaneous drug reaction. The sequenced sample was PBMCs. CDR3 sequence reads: CARSLRRGGELFF.